This TCR beta chain was recorded in a study of graft-versus-host responses after intestinal transplantation. Study-wide context: Recipients underwent multivisceral, liver-intestinal, or isolated intestinal transplants. Anti-thymocyte globulin induction was given to all recipients, followed by tacrolimus and steroids for 2 to 4 years.

On this clone itself: Its cognate antigen is unknown.

Sequenced by immunoSEQ multiplex PCR; TCRdb stores in-frame clones only, minus some. The repertoire holds 95,000 to 150,000 clones, with 85% to 95% as singletons. CDR3 length: 16 amino acids. The junction had 11 bases not matched to a gene; V was cut back by 3 bases and J by 5 bases. Germline CDR1 is SGHNT and CDR2 is YENEEA. The sample consisted of unstimulated CD4+ T cells sorted from spleen or lymph node cells, taken before intestinal transplant. The gene calls are TRBV11-3 and TRBJ2-5; the match to TRBD2 covers 8 bases. The clonotype comes from a human donor who received an intestinal transplant. CDR3 in amino acids: CASSFSASGSTETQYF. The CDR3 nucleotides read TGTGCCAGCAGCTTTAGCGCGAGCGGGAGCACGGAGACCCAGTACTTC.